This entry is about one T cell receptor beta chain. The length of the CDR3 is 13 residues. Trimming pared 8 bases from V and 2 bases from J, leaving 13 bases between. Per germline, CDR1 ENHRY and CDR2 SYGVKD. Original processing notes: Reference gene primer amplification in the assay estimated nucleated cell counts. Sequencing used immunoSEQ multiplex PCR; TCRdb keeps in-frame clones, though not all of them. The V and J calls and the clone size are those of that table, but D and trimming were determined from the DNA. The data show just under 150,000 clones, roughly 90% seen once. This entry comes from a study of blood T cell repertoires in COVID-19. Study at large: The United States, Italy and Spain supplied acute and convalescent COVID-19 samples. T cells, B-cell-depleted T cells, or PBMCs provided the cDNA or gDNA that served as material.

Sequenced material: peripheral blood. The chain joins TRBV10-3 to TRBJ2-7; D may be TRBD2 (6 bases). The receptor's source is a woman between 50 and 59 years old with acute or convalescent COVID-19. CDR3 loop: CAIALRLAYEQYF. As DNA, the CDR3 is TGTGCCATCGCCCTTAGACTAGCCTACGAGCAGTACTTC.